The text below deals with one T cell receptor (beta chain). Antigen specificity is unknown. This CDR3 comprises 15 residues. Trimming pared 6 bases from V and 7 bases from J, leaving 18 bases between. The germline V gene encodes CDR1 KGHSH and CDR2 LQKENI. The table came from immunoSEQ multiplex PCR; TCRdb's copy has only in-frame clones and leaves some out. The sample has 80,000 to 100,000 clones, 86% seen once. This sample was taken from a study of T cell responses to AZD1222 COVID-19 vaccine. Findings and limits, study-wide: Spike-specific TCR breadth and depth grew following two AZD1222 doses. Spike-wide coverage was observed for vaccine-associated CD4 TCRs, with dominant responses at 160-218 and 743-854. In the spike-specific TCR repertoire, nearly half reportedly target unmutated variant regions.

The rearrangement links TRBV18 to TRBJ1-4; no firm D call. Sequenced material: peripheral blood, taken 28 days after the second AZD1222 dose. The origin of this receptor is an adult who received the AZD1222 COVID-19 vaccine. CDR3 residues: CASSGNGGHGEKLFF. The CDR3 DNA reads TGTGCCAGCTCTGGGAACGGCGGGCATGGTGAAAAACTGTTTTTT.